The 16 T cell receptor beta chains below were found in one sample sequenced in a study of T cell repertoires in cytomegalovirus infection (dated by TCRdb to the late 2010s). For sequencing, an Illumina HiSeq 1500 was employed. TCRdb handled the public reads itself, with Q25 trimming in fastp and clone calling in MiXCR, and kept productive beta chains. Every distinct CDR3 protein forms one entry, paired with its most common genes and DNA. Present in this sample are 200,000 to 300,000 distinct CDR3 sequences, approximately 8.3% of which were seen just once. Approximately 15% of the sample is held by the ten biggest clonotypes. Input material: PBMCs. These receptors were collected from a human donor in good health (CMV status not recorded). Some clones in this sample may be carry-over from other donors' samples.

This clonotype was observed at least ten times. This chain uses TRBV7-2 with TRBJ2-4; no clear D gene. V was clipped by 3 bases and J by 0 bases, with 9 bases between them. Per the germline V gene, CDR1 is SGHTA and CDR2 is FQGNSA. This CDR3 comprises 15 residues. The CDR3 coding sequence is TGTGCCAGCAGCTTTGAACCCCTAGCCAAAAACATTCAGTACTTC. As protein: CASSFEPLAKNIQYF.

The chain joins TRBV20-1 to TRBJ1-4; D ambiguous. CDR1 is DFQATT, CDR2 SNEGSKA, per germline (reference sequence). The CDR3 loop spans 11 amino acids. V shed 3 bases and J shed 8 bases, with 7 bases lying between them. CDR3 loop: CSASVGEKLFF. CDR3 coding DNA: TGCAGTGCTAGTGTTGGAGAAAAACTGTTTTTT.

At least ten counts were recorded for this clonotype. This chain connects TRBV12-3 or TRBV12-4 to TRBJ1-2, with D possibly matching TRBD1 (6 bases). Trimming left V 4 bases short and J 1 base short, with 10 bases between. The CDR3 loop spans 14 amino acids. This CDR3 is CASSSDSYNYGYTF. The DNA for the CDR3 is TGTGCCAGCAGTTCGGACAGCTATAACTATGGCTACACCTTC.

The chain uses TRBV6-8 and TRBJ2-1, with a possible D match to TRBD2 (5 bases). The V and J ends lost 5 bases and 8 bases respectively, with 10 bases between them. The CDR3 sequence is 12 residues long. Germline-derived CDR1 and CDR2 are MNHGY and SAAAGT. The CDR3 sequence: CASSPAGDEQFF. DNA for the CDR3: TGTGCCAGCAGTCCCGCCGGGGATGAGCAGTTCTTC.

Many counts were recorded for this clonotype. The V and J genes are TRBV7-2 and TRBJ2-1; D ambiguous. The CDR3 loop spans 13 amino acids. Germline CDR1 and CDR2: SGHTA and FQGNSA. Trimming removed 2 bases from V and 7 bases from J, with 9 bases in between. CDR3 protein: CASSLTAENEQFF. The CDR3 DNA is TGTGCCAGCAGCTTAACGGCTGAGAATGAGCAGTTCTTC.

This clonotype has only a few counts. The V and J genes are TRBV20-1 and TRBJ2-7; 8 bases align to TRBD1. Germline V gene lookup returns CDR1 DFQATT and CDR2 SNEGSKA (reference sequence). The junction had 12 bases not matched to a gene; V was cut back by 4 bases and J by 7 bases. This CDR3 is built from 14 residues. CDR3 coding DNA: TGCAGTGCTATAAGGACAGGGCCCTTCGAGGAGCAGTACTTC. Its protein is CSAIRTGPFEEQYF.

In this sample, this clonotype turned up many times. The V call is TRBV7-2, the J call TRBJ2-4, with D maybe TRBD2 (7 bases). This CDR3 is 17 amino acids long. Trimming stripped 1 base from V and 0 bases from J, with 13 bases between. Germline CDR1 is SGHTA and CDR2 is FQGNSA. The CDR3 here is CASSLEQGGLAKNIQYF. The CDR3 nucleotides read TGTGCCAGCAGCTTAGAACAGGGAGGGTTAGCCAAAAACATTCAGTACTTC.

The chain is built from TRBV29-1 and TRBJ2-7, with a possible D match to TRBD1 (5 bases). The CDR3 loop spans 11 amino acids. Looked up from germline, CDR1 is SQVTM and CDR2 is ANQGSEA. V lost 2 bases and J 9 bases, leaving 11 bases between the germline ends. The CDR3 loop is CSVERGGVQYF. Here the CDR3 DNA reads TGCAGCGTTGAAAGGGGTGGCGTGCAGTACTTC.

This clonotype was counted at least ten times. CDR3 nucleotides: TGTGCCAGCAGTTACGATCGCAATCAGCCCCAGCATTTT. It is translated as CASSYDRNQPQHF. The genes are TRBV6-5 and TRBJ1-5; no clear D gene. The CDR3 runs to 13 residues. Germline lookup yields CDR1 MNHEY and CDR2 SVGAGI. V was pared by 2 bases and J by 2 bases, with 4 bases between.

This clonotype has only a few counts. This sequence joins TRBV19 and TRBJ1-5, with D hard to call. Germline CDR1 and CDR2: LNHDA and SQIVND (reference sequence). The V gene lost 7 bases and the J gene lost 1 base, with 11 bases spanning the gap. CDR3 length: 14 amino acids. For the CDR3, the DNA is TGTGCCAGTACCCCATTGACCAGCAATCAGCCCCAGCATTTT. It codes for CASTPLTSNQPQHF.

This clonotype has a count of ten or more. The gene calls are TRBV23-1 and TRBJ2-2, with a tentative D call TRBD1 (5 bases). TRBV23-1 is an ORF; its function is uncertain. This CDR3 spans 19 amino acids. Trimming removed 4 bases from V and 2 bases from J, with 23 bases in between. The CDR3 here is CASSPRLQGPDINTGELFF. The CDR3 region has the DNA TGCGCCAGCAGTCCGAGGCTTCAGGGCCCAGACATTAACACCGGGGAGCTGTTTTTT.

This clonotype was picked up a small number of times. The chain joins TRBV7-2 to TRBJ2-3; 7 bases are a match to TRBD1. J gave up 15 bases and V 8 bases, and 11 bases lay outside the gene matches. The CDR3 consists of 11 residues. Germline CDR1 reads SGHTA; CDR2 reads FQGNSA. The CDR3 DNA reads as TGTGCCAGCGGCCGAGGGGACAGTAAATATTTT. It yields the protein CASGRGDSKYF.

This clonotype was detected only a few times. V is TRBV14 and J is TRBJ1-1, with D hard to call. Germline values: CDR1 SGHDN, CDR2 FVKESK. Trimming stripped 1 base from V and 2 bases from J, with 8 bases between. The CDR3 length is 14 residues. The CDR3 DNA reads TGTGCCAGCAGCCAAGGCTTGGTCAACACTGAAGCTTTCTTT. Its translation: CASSQGLVNTEAFF.

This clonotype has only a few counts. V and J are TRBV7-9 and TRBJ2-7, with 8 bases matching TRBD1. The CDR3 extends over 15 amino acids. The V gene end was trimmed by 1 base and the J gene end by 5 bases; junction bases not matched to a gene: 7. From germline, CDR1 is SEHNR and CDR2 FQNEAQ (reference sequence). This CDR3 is CASSLGEGTGNEQYF. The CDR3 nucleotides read TGTGCCAGCAGCTTAGGCGAGGGGACAGGAAACGAGCAGTACTTC.

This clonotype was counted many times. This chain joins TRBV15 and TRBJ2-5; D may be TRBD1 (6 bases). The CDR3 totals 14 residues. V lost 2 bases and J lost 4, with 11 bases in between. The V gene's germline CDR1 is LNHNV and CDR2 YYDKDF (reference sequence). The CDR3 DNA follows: TGTGCCACCAGCAGACTACAGGGATTAGAGACCCAGTACTTC. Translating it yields CATSRLQGLETQYF.

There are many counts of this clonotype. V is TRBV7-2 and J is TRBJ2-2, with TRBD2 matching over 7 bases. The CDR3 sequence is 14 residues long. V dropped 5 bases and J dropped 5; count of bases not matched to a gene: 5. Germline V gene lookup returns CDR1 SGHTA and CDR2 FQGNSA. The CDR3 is CASSSGALTGELFF. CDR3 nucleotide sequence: TGTGCCAGCAGCAGCGGGGCGCTAACCGGGGAGCTGTTTTTT. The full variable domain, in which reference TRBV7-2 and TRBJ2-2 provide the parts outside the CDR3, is GAGVSQSPSNKVTEKGKDVELRCDPISGHTALYWYRQSLGQGLEFLIYFQGNSAPDKSGLPSDRFSAERTGGSVSTLTIQRTQQEDSAVYLCASSSGALTGELFFGEGSRLTVL.